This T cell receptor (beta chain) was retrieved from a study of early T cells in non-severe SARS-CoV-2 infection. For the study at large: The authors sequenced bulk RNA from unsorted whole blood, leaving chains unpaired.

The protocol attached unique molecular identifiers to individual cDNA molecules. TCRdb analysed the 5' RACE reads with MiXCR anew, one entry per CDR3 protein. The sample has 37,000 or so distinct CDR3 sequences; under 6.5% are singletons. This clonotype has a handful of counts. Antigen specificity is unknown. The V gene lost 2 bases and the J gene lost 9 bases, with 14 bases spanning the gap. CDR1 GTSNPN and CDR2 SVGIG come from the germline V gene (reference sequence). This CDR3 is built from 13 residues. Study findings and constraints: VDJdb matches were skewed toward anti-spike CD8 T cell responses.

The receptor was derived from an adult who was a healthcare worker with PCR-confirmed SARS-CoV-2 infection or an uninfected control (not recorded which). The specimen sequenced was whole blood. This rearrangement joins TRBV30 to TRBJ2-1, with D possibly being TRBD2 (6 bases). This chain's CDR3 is CAWSRGAVGEQFF. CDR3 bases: TGTGCCTGGAGTCGCGGGGCCGTAGGTGAGCAGTTCTTC.